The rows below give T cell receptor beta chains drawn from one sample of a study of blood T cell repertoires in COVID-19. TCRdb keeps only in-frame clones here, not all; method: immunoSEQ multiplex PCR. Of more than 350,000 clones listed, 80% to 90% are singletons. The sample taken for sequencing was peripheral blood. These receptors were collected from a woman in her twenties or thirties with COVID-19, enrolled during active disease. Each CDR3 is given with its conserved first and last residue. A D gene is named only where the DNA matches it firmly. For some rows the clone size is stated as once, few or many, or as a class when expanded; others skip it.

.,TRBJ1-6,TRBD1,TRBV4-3,TGCGCCAGCAGCCAGGACATTCAGGGGGCTAGCTCCTATAATTCACCCCTCCACTTT,CASSQDIQGASSYNSPLHF
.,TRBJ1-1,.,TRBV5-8,TGTGCCAGCAGCTGGGCCCTCGCCAGTCGCTACACTGAAGCTTTCTTT,CASSWALASRYTEAFF
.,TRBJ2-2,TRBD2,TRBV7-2,TGTGCCAGCAGCGGGAGGGGCACCGGGGAGCTGTTTTTT,CASSGRGTGELFF
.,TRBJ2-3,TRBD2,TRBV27,TGTGCCAGCAGTATATTAGCGGGGGGGCTGCTTTCTAGCACAGATACGCAGTATTTT,CASSILAGGLLSSTDTQYF
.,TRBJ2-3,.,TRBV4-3,TGCGCCAGCAGCCAAGAGCGAGAACTTGATACGCAGTATTTT,CASSQERELDTQYF
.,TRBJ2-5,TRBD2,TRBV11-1,TGTGCCAGCAGCCTAAGACTAGCGGGGGACCAAGAGACCCAGTACTTC,CASSLRLAGDQETQYF
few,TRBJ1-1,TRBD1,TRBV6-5,TGTGCCAGCAGCACGCGGACAGGCAGGGAAGCTTTCTTT,CASSTRTGREAFF
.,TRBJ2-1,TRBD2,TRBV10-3,TGTGCCATCAGTGTCGGGCGGGAGGGCATTGAGCAGTTCTTC,CAISVGREGIEQFF
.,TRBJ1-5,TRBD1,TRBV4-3,TGCGCCAGCAGCCAGGACAGGGGGGAGAGTCAGCCCCAGCATTTT,CASSQDRGESQPQHF
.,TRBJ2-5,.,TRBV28,TGTGCCAGCATCCGTGGCGACTTTCAAGAGACCCAGTACTTC,CASIRGDFQETQYF
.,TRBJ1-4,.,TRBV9,TGTGCCAGCAGCCCCTCCGGGTCAACTAATGAAAAACTGTTTTTT,CASSPSGSTNEKLFF
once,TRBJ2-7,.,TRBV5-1,TGCGCCAGCAGCCGTACAGGGTATAGAGACGAGCAGTACTTC,CASSRTGYRDEQYF
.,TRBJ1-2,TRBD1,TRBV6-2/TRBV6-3,TGTGCCAGCAGTGATGACAGGGGTCATGGCTACACCTTC,CASSDDRGHGYTF
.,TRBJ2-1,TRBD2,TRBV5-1,TGCGCCAGCAGCCCGGAGGGGACTAAGGATGAGCAGTTCTTC,CASSPEGTKDEQFF
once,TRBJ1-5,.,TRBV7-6,TGTGCCAGCAGCTCCTCCGGGAGAGAAGGGTATCGAAAACCCCAGCATTTT,CASSSSGREGYRKPQHF
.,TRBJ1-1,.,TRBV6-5,TGTGCCAGCACCATTGCCCAGGGGCCCTACACTGAAGCTTTCTTT,CASTIAQGPYTEAFF
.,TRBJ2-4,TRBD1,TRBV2,TGTGCCAGCAGTGGGGACAGAAACATTCAGTACTTC,CASSGDRNIQYF
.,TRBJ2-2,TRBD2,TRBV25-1,TGTGCCAGCAGCCGCACTAGCGGGAGTGCCGGGGAGCTGTTTTTT,CASSRTSGSAGELFF
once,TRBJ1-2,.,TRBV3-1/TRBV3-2,TGTGCCAGCAGCCAAGAAAGGTTGCGGGGCTACACCTTC,CASSQERLRGYTF
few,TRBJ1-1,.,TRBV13,TGTGCCAGCAGCTTACGAGGAGGGCAGAACACTGAAGCTTTCTTT,CASSLRGGQNTEAFF
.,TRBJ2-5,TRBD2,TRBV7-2,TGTGCCAGCAGCTCAGGACTAGCGGGGGGGGCCCAAGAGACCCAGTACTTC,CASSSGLAGGAQETQYF
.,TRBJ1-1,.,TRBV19,TGTGCCAGTAGTATGTTGGAGGGGCTAAACACTGAAGCTTTCTTT,CASSMLEGLNTEAFF
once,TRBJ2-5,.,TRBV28,TGTGCCAGCAGTTTGGGCACCAGCCTTCAAGAGACCCAGTACTTC,CASSLGTSLQETQYF
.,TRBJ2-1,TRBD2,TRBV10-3,TGTGCCATCAGTGAGTCATTAGCGGGAAGGGGGAATGAGCAGTTCTTC,CAISESLAGRGNEQFF
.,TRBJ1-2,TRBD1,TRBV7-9,TGTGCCAGCAGCCCCTCCACGGGGACAGGATCCTATGGCTACACCTTC,CASSPSTGTGSYGYTF
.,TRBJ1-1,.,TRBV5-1,TGCGCCAGCAACTTACCCTCGGGGACTGAAGCTTTCTTT,CASNLPSGTEAFF
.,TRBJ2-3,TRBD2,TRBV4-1,TGCGCCAGCAGCCAAGGTGTTCCGGGGGGGAGCACAGATACGCAGTATTTT,CASSQGVPGGSTDTQYF
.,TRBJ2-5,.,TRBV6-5,TGTGCCAGCAGTTACGGGGGGGGCGGGCAAGAGACCCAGTACTTC,CASSYGGGGQETQYF
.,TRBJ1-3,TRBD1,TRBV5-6,TGTGCCAGCACGCCGGGACAGGGGGAAAACACCATATATTTT,CASTPGQGENTIYF
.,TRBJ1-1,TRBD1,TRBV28,TGTGCCTCAACAGGGGGCGTCACTGAAGCTTTCTTT,CASTGGVTEAFF
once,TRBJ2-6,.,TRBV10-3,TGTGCCATCAGTTCCGGGGGTGGACTCTCTGGGGCCAACGTCCTGACTTTC,CAISSGGGLSGANVLTF
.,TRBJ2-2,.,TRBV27,TGTGCCAGCACAGGGAGGCACACCGGGGAGCTGTTTTTT,CASTGRHTGELFF
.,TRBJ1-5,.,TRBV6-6,TGTGCCACCTCTCGCAGGGGCGAGGTTCAGCCCCAGCATTTT,CATSRRGEVQPQHF
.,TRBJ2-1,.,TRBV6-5,TGTGCCAGCAGTTACTCCGGGACTGGTCCCTACAATGAGCAGTTCTTC,CASSYSGTGPYNEQFF
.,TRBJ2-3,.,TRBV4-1,TGCGCCAGCAGCCAAGTCGGGGGAGGTGGGACAGATACGCAGTATTTT,CASSQVGGGGTDTQYF
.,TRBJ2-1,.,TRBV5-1,TGCGCCAGCAGCTTGGCCGGAGGGACGTGGAGCAATGAGCAGTTCTTC,CASSLAGGTWSNEQFF
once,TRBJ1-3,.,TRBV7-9,TGTGCCAGCAGCCAACAGGGCTACTCTGGAAACACCATATATTTT,CASSQQGYSGNTIYF
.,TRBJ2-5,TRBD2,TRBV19,TGTGCCAGTAGTCGAACTAGCGGGAGGGCCGGGAGAGAGACCCAGTACTTC,CASSRTSGRAGRETQYF
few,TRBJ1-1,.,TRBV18,TGTGCCAGCTCCCCAATGGGATCAAACGGGGGCACTGAAGCTTTCTTT,CASSPMGSNGGTEAFF
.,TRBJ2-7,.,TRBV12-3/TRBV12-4,TGTGCCAGCTCCATAAATCAACCAGGCGAGCAGTACTTC,CASSINQPGEQYF
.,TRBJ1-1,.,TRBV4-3,TGCGCCAGCAGCCATGATACACGGGGTACTGAAGCTTTCTTT,CASSHDTRGTEAFF
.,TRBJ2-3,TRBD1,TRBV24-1,TGTGCCACCAGTGACCTCTCGCCGGGACAGTTCACAGATACGCAGTATTTT,CATSDLSPGQFTDTQYF
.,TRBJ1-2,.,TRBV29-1,TGCAGCGTCTACAGGGACTATGGCTACACCTTC,CSVYRDYGYTF
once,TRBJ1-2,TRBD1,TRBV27,TGTGCCAGCAGTTCCCGACAGGGGGCCTATGGCTACACCTTC,CASSSRQGAYGYTF
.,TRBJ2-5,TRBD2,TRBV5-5,TGTGCCAGCAGCCCGGGACTAGCCCGTTTAGGGACCCAGTACTTC,CASSPGLARLGTQYF
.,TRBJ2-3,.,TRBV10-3,TGTGCCATCAGTGAGGGGCTGGGCACAGATACGCAGTATTTT,CAISEGLGTDTQYF
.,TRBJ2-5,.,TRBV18,TGTGCCAGCTCACCCCGCTTGAGCGAGGAGACCCAGTACTTC,CASSPRLSEETQYF
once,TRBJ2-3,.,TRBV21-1,TGTGCCAGCAGAACGATCTTTAGTCGGGCAGATACGCAGTATTTT,CASRTIFSRADTQYF
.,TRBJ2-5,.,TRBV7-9,TGTGCCAGCAGCTTAGCGAGACTAGGAGAGCAGACCCAGTACTTC,CASSLARLGEQTQYF
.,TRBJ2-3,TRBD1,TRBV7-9,TGTGCCAGCAGCTCCATGGGACAGGGGGCAGATACGCAGTATTTT,CASSSMGQGADTQYF
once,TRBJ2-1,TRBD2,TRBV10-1,TGCGCCAGCAGCACTAGCGACTCCTACAATGAGCAGTTCTTC,CASSTSDSYNEQFF
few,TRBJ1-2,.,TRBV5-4,TGTGCCAGCAGCATCCAAGGGGGGGATGGCTACACCTTC,CASSIQGGDGYTF
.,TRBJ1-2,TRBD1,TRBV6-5,TGTGCCAGCGGGGACAGCCGATATGGCTACACCTTC,CASGDSRYGYTF
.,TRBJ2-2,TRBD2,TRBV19,TGTGCCAGTACCGGGAGGAACGGGGAGCTGTTTTTT,CASTGRNGELFF
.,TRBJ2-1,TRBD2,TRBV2,TGTGCCAGCAGCCCTCCGGGACTAAATGGCAATGAGCAGTTCTTC,CASSPPGLNGNEQFF
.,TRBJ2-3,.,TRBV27,TGTGCCAGCAGTTTATTTGGCCCAGATACGCAGTATTTT,CASSLFGPDTQYF
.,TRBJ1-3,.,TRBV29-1,TGCAGCGTTGAGAAGGATCTAGGCACCATATATTTT,CSVEKDLGTIYF
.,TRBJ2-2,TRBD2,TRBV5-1,TGCGCCAGCAGCTTGGTGACTAGCGCGAACACCGGGGAGCTGTTTTTT,CASSLVTSANTGELFF
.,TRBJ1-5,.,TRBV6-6,TGTGCCAGCATCGCGGGGGGGAGGGGCAATCAGCCCCAGCATTTT,CASIAGGRGNQPQHF
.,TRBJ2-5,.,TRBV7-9,TGTGCCAGCACTCCCGGGGAAACTAGCAAAGAGACCCAGTACTTC,CASTPGETSKETQYF